Below are 26 T cell receptor beta chains sequenced from a single sample in a study. TCRdb independently ran MiXCR on the RT-PCR reads; one entry per CDR3 protein. The table includes about 700,000 distinct CDR3 sequences, about 14% detected once. Sequences were obtained from memory CD4+ T cells from blood. The receptors originated from a female donor in good health, serving as a healthy control.

V usage is TRBV7-2 and J usage is TRBJ1-2; D not certain. The CDR3 contains 15 residues. Germline CDR1 reads SGHTA; CDR2 reads FQGNSA. V was clipped by 2 bases and J by 9 bases, with 19 bases between them. DNA for the CDR3: TGTGCCAGCAGCTTAAATCACTGGGCAGAGGATAGCTACACCTTC. It specifies CASSLNHWAEDSYTF.

This clonotype has at least ten counts. The gene calls are TRBV9 and TRBJ2-1, with D perhaps matching TRBD2 (6 bases). Trimming removed 4 bases from V and 0 bases from J, with 17 bases in between. Germline V gives CDR1 SGDLS, CDR2 YYNGEE. This CDR3 is built from 17 residues. This CDR3 reads CASSPRTGTFSYNEQFF. CDR3 in DNA: TGTGCCAGCAGCCCGCGCACCGGGACTTTCTCCTACAATGAGCAGTTCTTC.

The genes are TRBV9 and TRBJ2-1, with a possible D match to TRBD1 (5 bases). CDR3 length: 16 residues. Germline loops: CDR1 SGDLS, CDR2 YYNGEE. V was cut by 4 bases and J by 2 bases, with 16 bases left in between. The CDR3 sequence is CASSRSQGSPYNEQFF. Written as DNA, the CDR3 is TGTGCCAGCAGCCGCAGTCAGGGTTCACCCTACAATGAGCAGTTCTTC.

This chain joins TRBV10-2 and TRBJ1-4; D call uncertain. The germline CDR1 and CDR2 sequences are WSHSY and SAAADI. Trimming took 7 bases from V and 8 from J, leaving 17 bases between them. This CDR3 comprises 14 residues. CDR3 DNA: TGCGCCAGCACGTTTCAGATGGCGGGGGAAAAACTGTTTTTT. It encodes CASTFQMAGEKLFF.

This clonotype was seen more than once but under ten times. The V call is TRBV4-3, the J call TRBJ2-2; D not resolved. CDR1 LGHNA and CDR2 YSLEER come from the germline V gene. The CDR3 length is 14 residues. Between the trimmed V and J ends, which lost 1 base and 7 bases, there was a span of 10 bases. CDR3 in DNA: TGCGCCAGCAGCCAAGTTTGGGCGAGCGGGGAGCTGTTTTTT. Translation: CASSQVWASGELFF.

This sequence joins TRBV12-3 or TRBV12-4 and TRBJ2-3, with D maybe TRBD1 (6 bases). This CDR3 region has 15 residues. V was shortened by 6 bases and J by 5 bases, with 18 bases between the two germline ends. The CDR3 DNA sequence: TGTGCCAGCAGACCCAGAACAGGGATGAGAGATACGCAGTATTTT. Translation gives CASRPRTGMRDTQYF.

About this clonotype itself: At one end the junction does not follow the germline gene, possibly because of a read error. The V gene is TRBV7-6, the J gene TRBJ1-5; no reliable D call. The CDR3 runs 13 residues. Germline V gene sequence: CDR1 SGHVS, CDR2 FNYEAQ. The CDR3 sequence: CASSLDTDQPQNF. The CDR3 nucleotides read TGTGCCAGCAGCTTAGACACGGATCAGCCCCAGAATTTT.

V gene TRBV28 combines with J gene TRBJ2-7; D call uncertain. Trimming cost V 2 bases and J 0 bases, with 8 bases left between them. The CDR3 spans 14 residues. Per the germline V gene, CDR1 is MDHEN and CDR2 is SYDVKM. CDR3 sequence (DNA): TGTGCCAGCAGTTTAAACAGCTACTCCTACGAGCAGTACTTC. Translating it yields CASSLNSYSYEQYF.

The table lists this clonotype with a few counts. The chain joins TRBV20-1 to TRBJ2-2; no definite D call. Germline V gene sequence: CDR1 DFQATT, CDR2 SNEGSKA (reference sequence). The CDR3 runs to 14 residues. V dropped 5 bases and J dropped 1 base, with 11 bases sitting between them. Written as DNA, the CDR3 is TGCAGTGCTCAAAAGAGTTTGAACACCGGGGAGCTGTTTTTT. Translating it yields CSAQKSLNTGELFF.

In its sample, this clonotype was seen many times. The J gene is TRBJ2-1, the V gene TRBV6-5; tentative D call: TRBD2 (5 bases). The CDR3 contains 15 residues. CDR1 is MNHEY, CDR2 SVGAGI, per germline. Deletions cut 10 bases from V and 10 bases from J, with 26 bases between. Written as DNA, the CDR3 is TGTGCCACCTACGACTCTAGCTCGGGCCGATGGGAGCAGTTCTTC. Amino acid sequence: CATYDSSSGRWEQFF.

The chain employs TRBV28 and TRBJ2-2; 7 bases agree with TRBD1. Looked up from germline, CDR1 is MDHEN and CDR2 is SYDVKM. This CDR3 is 13 amino acids long. Unmatched junction bases numbered 4, after V lost 8 bases and J lost 4 bases. CDR3 sequence reads: CASGDRVTGELFF. In DNA form, the CDR3 reads TGTGCCAGCGGCGACAGGGTCACCGGGGAGCTGTTTTTT.

The chain links TRBV7-9 to TRBJ2-1; 9 bases fit TRBD2. The CDR3 is made up of 16 amino acids. The J segment lost 7 bases and the V segment lost 5 bases, leaving 12 bases of the junction unmatched. CDR1 and CDR2 (germline): SEHNR, FQNEAQ (reference sequence). This CDR3 is CASSPAGGRALNEQFF. The CDR3 region has the DNA TGTGCCAGCAGCCCCGCGGGCGGGAGGGCGCTTAATGAGCAGTTCTTC.

This clonotype was observed a few times. The chain employs TRBV27 and TRBJ2-1, with D possibly TRBD2 on 5 matching bases. Per germline, CDR1 MNHEY and CDR2 SMNVEV (reference sequence). The CDR3 is 15 residues long. Trimming stripped 6 bases from V and 0 bases from J, with 12 bases between. Here the CDR3 DNA reads TGTGCCAGCAGCCGGAGCGGTGACTCCTACAATGAGCAGTTCTTC. Its translation is CASSRSGDSYNEQFF.

The V and J genes are TRBV7-2 and TRBJ2-2, with D uncertain. V was clipped by 4 bases and J by 2 bases, with 11 bases between them. Germline V gene data show CDR1 as SGHTA and CDR2 as FQGNSA. The CDR3 is 15 amino acids. This CDR3 reads CASSSLLLNTGELFF. CDR3 bases: TGTGCCAGCAGCTCCTTACTTTTAAACACCGGGGAGCTGTTTTTT.

Worth noting for this clonotype: A read error may produce the germline difference seen at one junction end. The chain uses TRBV29-1 and TRBJ2-3; 9 bases match TRBD2. This CDR3 is built from 9 residues. Per germline, CDR1 SQVTM and CDR2 ANQGSEA. The CDR3 protein is CSVEASGDF. Written as DNA, the CDR3 is TGCAGCGTTGAAGCTAGCGGGGATTTT.

The chain recombines TRBV20-1 with TRBJ2-3; D gene unclear. V gave up 3 bases and J gave up 0 bases, with 7 bases separating them. Germline V gives CDR1 DFQATT, CDR2 SNEGSKA (reference sequence). The length of the CDR3 is 13 residues. The CDR3: CSASRVSTDTQYF. The CDR3 nucleotides read TGCAGTGCTAGCCGGGTTAGCACAGATACGCAGTATTTT.

The V and J genes are TRBV3-1 and TRBJ2-2; 7 positions match TRBD2. Germline CDR1 reads LGHDT; CDR2 reads YNNKEL (reference sequence). V shed 2 bases and J 4 bases; nucleotides not matched to a gene: 1. The CDR3 covers 14 residues. The CDR3 DNA reads TGTGCCAGCAGCCAACTAGCGGTCACCGGGGAGCTGTTTTTT. Amino acids: CASSQLAVTGELFF.

This clonotype has at least ten counts. Here the CDR3 reads CASSSPTDRHEQFF. CDR3 sequence (DNA): TGTGCCAGCAGCTCCCCGACGGACAGGCATGAGCAGTTCTTC. V usage is TRBV7-2 and J usage is TRBJ2-1; 7 bases are shared with TRBD1. This CDR3 region has 14 residues. With V trimmed by 4 bases and J by 8 bases, 8 bases remained unmatched. Germline CDR1 is SGHTA and CDR2 is FQGNSA.

The chain joins TRBV2 to TRBJ2-1, with 7 nucleotides matching TRBD2. The CDR3 is made up of 17 amino acids. Germline assignment: CDR1 SNHLY and CDR2 FYNNEI. Trimming removed 8 bases from V and 7 bases from J; junction bases left unmatched: 20. The CDR3 loop reads CASYLQPRGRLGNEQFF. The CDR3 nucleotides are TGTGCCAGCTATCTTCAACCACGCGGGAGACTTGGGAATGAGCAGTTCTTC.

This chain links TRBV27 with TRBJ1-1; D remains unclear. CDR3 length: 13 amino acids. Trimming removed 7 bases at V and 4 bases at J, with 13 bases between. Germline-derived CDR1 and CDR2 are MNHEY and SMNVEV (reference sequence). In DNA, the CDR3 is TGTGCCAGCACCCTCAGAGTAGGCACTGAAGCTTTCTTT. Translation: CASTLRVGTEAFF.

The chain recombines TRBV9 with TRBJ1-6; D unresolved. The V gene's germline CDR1 is SGDLS and CDR2 YYNGEE. The V end lost 0 bases, the J end lost 8 bases, and 6 bases lay between the germline ends. The CDR3 is 13 residues long. The DNA of the CDR3 is TGTGCCAGCAGCGTAGACCATGATTCACCCCTCCACTTT. It yields the protein CASSVDHDSPLHF.

The J gene is TRBJ1-2, the V gene TRBV6-2 or TRBV6-3; D is possibly TRBD1 (5 bases). V was cut by 5 bases and J by 3 bases, with 10 bases left in between. The V gene's germline CDR1 is MNHEY and CDR2 SVGEGT. The CDR3 runs 13 residues. CDR3 residues: CASSRDLDYGYTF. The CDR3 coding sequence is TGTGCCAGCAGTCGGGACCTCGACTATGGCTACACCTTC.

This clonotype was seen only a few times. In nucleotides, the CDR3 is TGTGCCAGCAGCGTAGATCCCGTCGGCTCCTATAATTCACCCCTCCACTTT. This gives the protein CASSVDPVGSYNSPLHF. V gene TRBV9 combines with J gene TRBJ1-6; D is ambiguous. The CDR3 is 17 amino acids. V shed 0 bases and J shed 0 bases, with 10 bases lying between them. CDR1 is SGDLS, CDR2 YYNGEE, per germline. Based on the CDR3 plus reference TRBV9 and TRBJ1-6, the full variable domain is DSGVTQTPKHLITATGQRVTLRCSPRSGDLSVYWYQQSLDQGLQFLIQYYNGEERAKGNILERFSAQQFPDLHSELNLSSLELGDSALYFCASSVDPVGSYNSPLHFGNGTRLTVT.

This clonotype was counted at least ten times. The chain combines TRBV30 with TRBJ1-1; weak D call: TRBD1 (6 bases). The CDR3 extends over 13 amino acids. Trimming took 5 bases from V and 3 from J, leaving 13 bases between them. Germline V CDR1 and CDR2: GTSNPN, SVGIG (reference sequence). For the CDR3, the DNA is TGTGCCTGGTCAGGGGCGATTTACACTGAAGCTTTCTTT. As protein: CAWSGAIYTEAFF. The full variable domain, its missing parts supplied by reference TRBV30 and TRBJ1-1, is SQTIHQWPATLVQPVGSPLSLECTVEGTSNPNLYWYRQAAGRGLQLLFYSVGIGQISSEVPQNLSASRPQDRQFILSSKKLLLSDSGFYLCAWSGAIYTEAFFGQGTRLTVV.

This clonotype showed up just a few times. The rearrangement uses TRBV7-2 and TRBJ2-1; the D is unclear. This CDR3 contains 14 residues. The V end lost 1 base, the J end lost 5 bases, and 9 bases lay between the germline ends. Germline V gene lookup returns CDR1 SGHTA and CDR2 FQGNSA. CDR3 region: CASSLGGSNNEQFF. The CDR3 DNA sequence: TGTGCCAGCAGCTTAGGTGGATCCAACAATGAGCAGTTCTTC.

The chain is built from TRBV7-3 and TRBJ2-7; 8 nucleotides align to TRBD2. The CDR3 has 15 amino acids. From germline, CDR1 is SGHTA and CDR2 FQGTGA. V gave up 5 bases and J gave up 3 bases; unmatched junction bases: 9. This CDR3 reads CASSPLAGGFYEQYF. The CDR3 DNA is TGTGCCAGCAGCCCTCTGGCGGGGGGATTCTACGAGCAGTACTTC.